This TCR beta chain was sequenced in a study of shared clonotypes between healthy human individuals. Execution of the assay was at deep level. The assay was immunoSEQ multiplex PCR, and TCRdb's table has in-frame clones only and misses some. The data contain around 980,000 clones, around three quarters of them singletons. Turning to this clone: No antigen is known for it.

Whole-study findings and limits: Sampling involved blood alone; tissue repertoires likely differ. With a handful of donors compared, 4.5% to 6.5% of naive CD4 clonotypes were shared. Sequencing depth was expected to influence donor clonotype sharing.

J gave up 2 bases and V 0 bases, and 8 bases lay outside the gene matches. Germline V lookup: CDR1 SGHRS, CDR2 YFSETQ. The CDR3 has 17 amino acids. The sequence was collected from a man aged 18 to 30 in good health. Some clones in this sample may be carry-over from other donors' samples. The chain employs TRBV5-1 and TRBJ2-1; TRBD2 matches at 7 bases. The specimen was memory CD4+ T cells from PBMCs. Specified subset: CD45RA-negative fraction. CDR3 nucleotides: TGCGCCAGCAGCTTGGGGGGCCTAGCGGTTGCCTACAATGAGCAGTTCTTC. Translating gives CASSLGGLAVAYNEQFF.